The next 15 T cell receptor beta chains were all read from a single sample in a study of shared clonotypes between healthy human individuals. Sequencing was performed with immunoSEQ multiplex PCR; in TCRdb, only in-frame clones are kept and a portion is missing. The sample holds about 2 million clones, 85% to 95% seen once. Sample: naive CD4+ T cells sorted from blood. Subset reported: CD45RA+ positively selected. Every receptor here comes from a man in his late teens or twenties in good health.

This chain uses TRBV11-2 with TRBJ2-3; the D is unclear. This CDR3 spans 15 amino acids. The germline CDR1 and CDR2 sequences are SGHAT and FQNNGV. The V and J ends lost 7 bases and 0 bases respectively, with 14 bases between them. CDR3: CASTRAARSTDTQYF. CDR3 DNA sequence: TGTGCCAGCACCCGAGCTGCCCGGAGCACAGATACGCAGTATTTT.

This sequence joins TRBV7-2 and TRBJ2-3; TRBD2 matches at 8 bases. This CDR3 contains 15 residues. Trimming removed 5 bases from V and 2 bases from J; junction bases left unmatched: 6. Germline V gene data show CDR1 as SGHTA and CDR2 as FQGNSA. The CDR3 region has the DNA TGTGCCAGCAGCCTTGGGACTAGGAACACAGATACGCAGTATTTT. As protein: CASSLGTRNTDTQYF.

The V and J genes are TRBV18 and TRBJ2-7; a weak D match, TRBD2 (6 bases). The germline CDR1 and CDR2 sequences are KGHSH and LQKENI. V was trimmed by 5 bases and J by 2 bases, leaving 16 bases between them. There are 15 residues in the CDR3. The CDR3 region is CASSTNRDSTYEQYF. Here the CDR3 DNA reads TGTGCCAGCTCAACAAACCGGGACTCGACCTACGAGCAGTACTTC. Using reference TRBV18 and TRBJ2-7 for the parts outside the CDR3, the full variable domain is NAGVMQNPRHLVRRRGQEARLRCSPMKGHSHVYWYRQLPEEGLKFMVYLQKENIIDESGMPKERFSAEFPKEGPSILRIQQVVRGDSAAYFCASSTNRDSTYEQYFGPGTRLTVT.

This chain connects TRBV18 to TRBJ2-7; D is unresolved. Trimming shortened V by 3 bases and J by 6 bases, and 12 bases separated the two germline ends. CDR3 size: 13 residues. CDR1 and CDR2 from the germline V gene are KGHSH and LQKENI. The CDR3 sequence is CASSPIEAVEQYF. As DNA, the CDR3 is TGTGCCAGCTCACCGATCGAGGCAGTCGAGCAGTACTTC.

V is TRBV10-3 and J is TRBJ2-7, with D tentatively TRBD1 (6 bases). Germline lookup yields CDR1 ENHRY and CDR2 SYGVKD. This CDR3 comprises 16 residues. Trimming pared 2 bases from V and 1 base from J, leaving 15 bases between. CDR3 amino acids: CAISEGRGKWSYEQYF. The CDR3 nucleotides read TGTGCCATCAGTGAGGGCAGGGGCAAATGGTCCTACGAGCAGTACTTC.

V and J are TRBV7-9 and TRBJ2-3; 8 bases match TRBD1. Germline trimming cut 4 bases from V and 4 bases from J; bases unmatched to any gene: 7. The V gene's germline CDR1 is SEHNR and CDR2 FQNEAQ (reference sequence). This CDR3 region has 15 residues. The CDR3 sequence is CASSYQGARADTQYF. In DNA, the CDR3 is TGTGCCAGCAGCTACCAGGGGGCTAGGGCAGATACGCAGTATTTT.

The J gene is TRBJ2-7, the V gene TRBV5-6; the match to TRBD2 covers 10 bases. Unmatched junction bases numbered 7, after V lost 4 bases and J lost 3 bases. Germline CDR1 SGHDT, CDR2 YYEEEE. The CDR3 is 15 residues long. This chain's CDR3 is CASSTGLAEFYEQYF. CDR3 bases: TGTGCCAGCAGCACCGGACTAGCGGAGTTCTACGAGCAGTACTTC.

Note on this clone: The same CDR3 also results from other DNA sequences found in this sample. The chain joins TRBV19 to TRBJ1-4, with 9 bases aligning to TRBD1. From germline, CDR1 is LNHDA and CDR2 SQIVND (reference sequence). The CDR3 extends over 14 amino acids. The V gene end was trimmed by 3 bases and the J gene end by 5 bases; junction bases not matched to a gene: 1. The CDR3 DNA reads as TGTGCCAGTAGTATTGGGACAGGGAATGAAAAACTGTTTTTT. Protein sequence: CASSIGTGNEKLFF.

The chain uses TRBV12-5 and TRBJ2-3; 10 bases fit TRBD2. The CDR3 loop spans 15 amino acids. V shed 0 bases and J 8 bases; nucleotides not matched to a gene: 5. Germline values: CDR1 LGHNT, CDR2 FRNRAP. The CDR3 nucleotides are TGTGCTAGTGGTTTGGTGGCTAGCGGGAGTGGTACGCAGTATTTT. Its translation: CASGLVASGSGTQYF.

The chain couples TRBV7-9 to TRBJ1-1, with D unresolved. V dropped 2 bases and J dropped 0 bases, with 7 bases sitting between them. CDR3 length equals 14 residues. CDR1 and CDR2 (germline): SEHNR, FQNEAQ (reference sequence). The DNA for the CDR3 is TGTGCCAGCAGCTTAAATGGCATGAACACTGAAGCTTTCTTT. This sequence encodes CASSLNGMNTEAFF.

This chain uses TRBV7-3 with TRBJ2-1; D gene unclear. Trimming cost V 5 bases and J 4 bases, with 18 bases left between them. CDR3 length: 16 residues. The germline V gene encodes CDR1 SGHTA and CDR2 FQGTGA. The CDR3 loop is CASSPSRNSAYNEQFF. CDR3 nucleotide sequence: TGTGCCAGCAGCCCCTCTAGGAACTCTGCGTACAATGAGCAGTTCTTC. Filled out from reference TRBV7-3 and TRBJ2-1, the complete variable domain reads GAGVSQTPSNKVTEKGKYVELRCDPISGHTALYWYRQSLGQGPEFLIYFQGTGAADDSGLPNDRFFAVRPEGSVSTLKIQRTERGDSAVYLCASSPSRNSAYNEQFFGPGTRLTVL.

The chain uses TRBV5-1 and TRBJ2-7; D unresolved. The CDR3 has 13 residues. Germline loops: CDR1 SGHRS, CDR2 YFSETQ. Trimming removed 4 bases from V and 5 bases from J, with 13 bases in between. The CDR3 sequence is CASSILQHHEQYF. The CDR3 DNA reads TGCGCCAGCAGCATCCTACAGCACCACGAGCAGTACTTC.

The genes are TRBV30 and TRBJ2-2; no definite D call. This CDR3 comprises 12 residues. The V and J ends lost 2 bases and 6 bases respectively, with 7 bases between them. Germline loops: CDR1 GTSNPN, CDR2 SVGIG (reference sequence). The CDR3 DNA is TGTGCCTGGAGTCCAATCCCCGGGGAGCTGTTTTTT. Translating gives CAWSPIPGELFF.

V is TRBV19 and J is TRBJ1-1, with 7 bases that match TRBD1. The V gene's germline CDR1 is LNHDA and CDR2 SQIVND (reference sequence). Trimming at V came to 5 bases and at J to 4 bases, leaving 7 bases not matched to a gene. CDR3 size: 14 residues. DNA of the CDR3: TGTGCCAGTAGTGCAACAGGGGTCCTCACTGAAGCTTTCTTT. As protein: CASSATGVLTEAFF.

For this clone: Other nucleotide sequences from this sample produce the same CDR3. This CDR3 reads CASSLVLTDTQYF. In DNA form, the CDR3 reads TGCGCCAGCAGCTTGGTGCTGACAGATACGCAGTATTTT. The V call is TRBV5-1, the J call TRBJ2-3; D call uncertain. Trimming took off 0 bases at V and 3 bases at J, with 5 bases between the two ends. Germline assignment: CDR1 SGHRS and CDR2 YFSETQ. The CDR3 is 13 residues long. The complete variable domain, with remaining parts taken from reference TRBV5-1 and TRBJ2-3, reads KAGVTQTPRYLIKTRGQQVTLSCSPISGHRSVSWYQQTPGQGLQFLFEYFSETQRNKGNFPGRFSGRQFSNSRSEMNVSTLELGDSALYLCASSLVLTDTQYFGPGTRLTVL.